Each of the 14 T cell receptor beta chains below was sequenced from the same sample in a study of Graves' ophthalmopathy and Graves' hyperthyroidism (dated by TCRdb to the late 2010s). Reads for this sample came from an Illumina HiSeq 2000. TCR beta CDR3 regions were amplified from RNA transcripts for repertoire sequencing. A first-round RT-PCR used HTBI primers with the Qiagen OneStep RT-PCR kit, followed by a second-round multiplex PCR, size selection and purification. TCRdb reran the public reads through fastp at Q25 and MiXCR, keeping productive beta chains. Identical CDR3 proteins give one entry, which carries the most common genes and DNA. This sample gives roughly 420,000 distinct CDR3 sequences in total; roughly 21% of them show up just once. The leading ten clones occupy approximately 3% of the sample. Sequencing used peripheral blood. These receptors came from a woman aged 18-29 years with stable Graves' hyperthyroidism. Donor details come from another sample of the same person, matched by shared clones.

This clonotype was found many times. The chain uses TRBV6-5 and TRBJ2-7, with D perhaps matching TRBD1 or TRBD2 (6 bases each). In germline, CDR1 is MNHEY, CDR2 SVGAGI. CDR3 length: 16 amino acids. The germline V and J ends were trimmed by 7 bases and 3 bases, with 22 bases remaining between them. The CDR3 DNA is TGTGCCAGCAAAGAGCGGGTGGCCCTAGGGGGCTACGAGCAGTACTTC. Translating it yields CASKERVALGGYEQYF.

This clonotype was counted at least ten times. This sequence joins TRBV7-9 and TRBJ2-5; D call uncertain. Trimming left V 0 bases short and J 2 bases short, with 10 bases between. The length of the CDR3 is 15 residues. Germline CDR1 is SEHNR and CDR2 is FQNEAQ (reference sequence). The chain's CDR3 is CASSLAQAGQETQYF. The CDR3 region has the DNA TGTGCCAGCAGCTTAGCGCAGGCAGGACAAGAGACCCAGTACTTC.

This clonotype was seen repeatedly, ten times or more. CDR3 in DNA: TGTGCCAGTAGTCCCGGTCGGGTCCCTGAAGCTTTCTTT. This sequence encodes CASSPGRVPEAFF. The chain carries TRBV19 and TRBJ1-1; D call uncertain. From germline, CDR1 is LNHDA and CDR2 SQIVND (reference sequence). V was cut by 5 bases and J by 6 bases, with 13 bases left in between. This CDR3 comprises 13 residues.

This clonotype showed up just once. The chain couples TRBV12-3 or TRBV12-4 to TRBJ1-5; D is undetermined. Trimming took 4 bases from V and 5 from J, leaving 9 bases between them. The CDR3 runs to 13 residues. This CDR3 reads CASSSSTDQPQHF. Here the CDR3 DNA reads TGTGCCAGCAGTTCCTCCACGGATCAGCCCCAGCATTTT.

This clonotype has at least ten counts. The V call is TRBV6-4, the J call TRBJ1-2, with TRBD1 identical over 8 bases. CDR3 length: 19 amino acids. CDR1 MRHNA and CDR2 SNTAGT come from the germline V gene. V dropped 4 bases and J dropped 0; count of bases not matched to a gene: 16. The CDR3: CASSAKLGARQGPNYGYTF. The DNA of the CDR3 is TGTGCCAGCAGTGCCAAGCTGGGGGCCCGACAGGGGCCTAACTATGGCTACACCTTC.

In this sample, this clonotype turned up many times. The rearrangement uses TRBV27 and TRBJ1-6; D is perhaps TRBD1 (5 bases). This CDR3 is 14 amino acids long. With 7 bases removed from V and 6 bases from J, the gap between germline ends came to 13 bases. Per germline, CDR1 MNHEY and CDR2 SMNVEV (reference sequence). CDR3 residues: CASTFRRGNSPLHF. The CDR3 nucleotides are TGTGCCAGCACCTTTAGGAGGGGTAATTCACCCCTCCACTTT.

The chain employs TRBV6-5 and TRBJ1-3, with a possible D match to TRBD1 (5 bases). There are 17 residues in the CDR3. CDR1 and CDR2 (germline): MNHEY, SVGAGI. V was cut by 0 bases and J by 6 bases, with 18 bases left in between. This CDR3 is CASSYSEWRRVENTIYF. The CDR3 DNA follows: TGTGCCAGCAGTTACTCGGAGTGGCGCAGGGTAGAAAACACCATATATTTT.

The genes are TRBV15 and TRBJ2-5; D is unresolved. CDR1 LNHNV and CDR2 YYDKDF come from the germline V gene (reference sequence). This CDR3 is 14 amino acids long. V lost 1 base to trimming and J lost 5 bases, with 11 bases between them. The CDR3 sequence: CATSRVKVLETQYF. CDR3 DNA sequence: TGTGCCACCAGCAGAGTTAAGGTTTTGGAGACCCAGTACTTC.

There are many counts of this clonotype. The CDR3 bases are TGTGCCAGCAGCTGGGACAGGGGGCGTTACGAGCAGTACTTC. It translates to CASSWDRGRYEQYF. The V gene is TRBV7-2, the J gene TRBJ2-7; TRBD1 aligns across 12 bases. Germline loops: CDR1 SGHTA, CDR2 FQGNSA. The trim removed 4 bases at V and 4 bases at J, leaving 2 bases unmatched. This CDR3 has 14 amino acids.

This clonotype has ten or more counts. The chain joins TRBV29-1 to TRBJ1-2, with D possibly TRBD1 on 5 matching bases. CDR3 size: 18 residues. V was shortened by 6 bases and J by 3 bases, with 29 bases between the two germline ends. Germline values: CDR1 SQVTM, CDR2 ANQGSEA. CDR3 loop: CSVSFGASGPRNYYGYTF. The CDR3 DNA reads TGCAGCGTCAGCTTTGGCGCGTCGGGACCCAGGAATTACTATGGCTACACCTTC.

This clonotype was seen ten or more times. This sequence joins TRBV27 and TRBJ2-4; the D is unclear. Germline CDR1 is MNHEY and CDR2 is SMNVEV (reference sequence). CDR3 length: 13 residues. The V gene lost 5 bases and the J gene lost 0 bases, with 5 bases spanning the gap. CDR3 protein: CASSPIAKNIQYF. The DNA for the CDR3 is TGTGCCAGCAGTCCTATAGCCAAAAACATTCAGTACTTC.

The chain has TRBV6-2 or TRBV6-3 and TRBJ1-1; tentatively, D is TRBD1 (5 bases). There are 14 residues in the CDR3. Trimming left V 4 bases short and J 1 base short, with 10 bases between. The V gene's germline CDR1 is MNHEY and CDR2 SVGEGT. The CDR3: CASSWGGENTEAFF. CDR3 DNA: TGTGCCAGCAGTTGGGGGGGGGAGAACACTGAAGCTTTCTTT.

This clonotype was seen many times. The CDR3 loop is CSARAPAGLNTEAFF. The CDR3 DNA reads TGCAGTGCTAGAGCGCCCGCAGGACTGAACACTGAAGCTTTCTTT. This chain uses TRBV20-1 with TRBJ1-1, with D unclear. With 1 base removed from V and 0 bases from J, the gap between germline ends came to 12 bases. This CDR3 region has 15 residues. Looked up from germline, CDR1 is DFQATT and CDR2 is SNEGSKA (reference sequence).

This clonotype came up a few times. The J gene is TRBJ2-3, the V gene TRBV29-1; D gene uncertain. Per the germline V gene, CDR1 is SQVTM and CDR2 is ANQGSEA. V was shortened by 0 bases and J by 2 bases, with 15 bases between the two germline ends. This CDR3 contains 16 residues. Written as DNA, the CDR3 is TGCAGCGTTGAAGATCCGGTGACCGGTGTCACAGATACGCAGTATTTT. Translation gives CSVEDPVTGVTDTQYF.